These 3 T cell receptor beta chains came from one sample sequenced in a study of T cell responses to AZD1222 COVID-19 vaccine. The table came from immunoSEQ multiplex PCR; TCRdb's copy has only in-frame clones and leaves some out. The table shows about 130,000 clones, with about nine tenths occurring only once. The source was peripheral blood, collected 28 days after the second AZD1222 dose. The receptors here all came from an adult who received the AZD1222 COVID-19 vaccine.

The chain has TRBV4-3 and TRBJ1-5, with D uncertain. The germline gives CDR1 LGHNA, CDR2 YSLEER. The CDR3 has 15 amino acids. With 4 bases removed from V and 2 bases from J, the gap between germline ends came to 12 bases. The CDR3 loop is CASSPGYGGNQPQHF. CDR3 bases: TGCGCCAGCAGCCCAGGATATGGCGGCAATCAGCCCCAGCATTTT.

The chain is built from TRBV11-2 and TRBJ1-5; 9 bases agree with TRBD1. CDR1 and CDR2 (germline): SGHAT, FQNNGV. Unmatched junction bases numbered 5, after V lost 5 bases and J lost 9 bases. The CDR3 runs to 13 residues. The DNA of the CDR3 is TGTGCCAGCAGCATCGGACAGGGGCGGCCCCAGCATTTT. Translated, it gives CASSIGQGRPQHF. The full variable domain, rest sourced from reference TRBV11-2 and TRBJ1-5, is EAGVAQSPRYKIIEKRQSVAFWCNPISGHATLYWYQQILGQGPKLLIQFQNNGVVDDSQLPKDRFSAERLKGVDSTLKIQPAKLEDSAVYLCASSIGQGRPQHFGDGTRLSIL.

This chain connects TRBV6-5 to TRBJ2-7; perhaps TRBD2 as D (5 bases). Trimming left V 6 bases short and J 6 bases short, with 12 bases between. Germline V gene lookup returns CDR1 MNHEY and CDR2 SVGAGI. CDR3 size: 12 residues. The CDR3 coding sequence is TGTGCCAGCAGCCGGGGTCACGGCGAGCAGTACTTC. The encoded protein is CASSRGHGEQYF.